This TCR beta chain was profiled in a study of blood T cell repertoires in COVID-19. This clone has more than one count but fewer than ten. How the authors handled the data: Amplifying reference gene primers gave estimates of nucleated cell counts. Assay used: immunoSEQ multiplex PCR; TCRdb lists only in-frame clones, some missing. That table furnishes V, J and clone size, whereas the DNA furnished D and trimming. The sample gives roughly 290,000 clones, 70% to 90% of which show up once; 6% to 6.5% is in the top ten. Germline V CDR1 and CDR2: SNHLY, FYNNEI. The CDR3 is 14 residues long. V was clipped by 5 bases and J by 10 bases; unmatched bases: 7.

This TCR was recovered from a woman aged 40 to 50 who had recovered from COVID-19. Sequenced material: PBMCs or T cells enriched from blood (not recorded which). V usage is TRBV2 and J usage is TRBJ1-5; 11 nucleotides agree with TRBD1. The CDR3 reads CASSLTGQGVPQHF. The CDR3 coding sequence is TGTGCCAGCAGTCTTACGGGACAGGGGGTCCCCCAGCATTTT.